These 20 T cell receptor beta chains were all obtained from the same sample, sequenced in a study of blood T cell repertoires in COVID-19. Using immunoSEQ multiplex PCR, the repertoire was profiled, and TCRdb retains in-frame clones only, with some absent. The sample has about 130,000 clones; 86% are singletons. What was sequenced was peripheral blood. These receptors all stem from a woman aged 70-85 years with COVID-19, enrolled during active disease.

This clone has just a few counts. The chain is built from TRBV28 and TRBJ2-7; D may be TRBD2 (6 bases). This CDR3 comprises 17 residues. V was pared by 3 bases and J by 2 bases, with 20 bases between. CDR1 and CDR2 (germline): MDHEN, SYDVKM. Here the CDR3 reads CASSFPASEGLPYEQYF. The CDR3 DNA is TGTGCCAGCAGTTTCCCGGCGTCAGAGGGACTCCCCTACGAGCAGTACTTC.

The V and J genes are TRBV7-2 and TRBJ1-2; no reliable D call. Germline CDR1 reads SGHTA; CDR2 reads FQGNSA. This CDR3 has 13 amino acids. V was trimmed by 3 bases and J by 4 bases, leaving 9 bases between them. This CDR3 is CASSFNGVYGYTF. The CDR3 DNA reads TGTGCCAGCAGCTTCAACGGGGTCTATGGCTACACCTTC.

The V gene is TRBV11-2, the J gene TRBJ2-1; D may be TRBD2 (5 bases). Between the trimmed V and J ends, which lost 1 base and 8 bases, there was a span of 9 bases. CDR1 is SGHAT and CDR2 is FQNNGV in the germline V gene. This CDR3 region has 13 residues. CDR3 region: CASSLGLADEQFF. The DNA of the CDR3 is TGTGCCAGCAGCTTAGGGCTAGCAGATGAGCAGTTCTTC.

The J gene is TRBJ1-5, the V gene TRBV15; D call uncertain. V was clipped by 1 base and J by 1 base, with 5 bases between them. Looked up from germline, CDR1 is LNHNV and CDR2 is YYDKDF (reference sequence). This CDR3 is 14 amino acids long. CDR3 DNA: TGTGCCACCAGCAGAGCAGGAAGCAATCAGCCCCAGCATTTT. Its protein product is CATSRAGSNQPQHF.

The genes are TRBV11-2 and TRBJ1-3, with a tentative D call TRBD1 (6 bases). Looked up from germline, CDR1 is SGHAT and CDR2 is FQNNGV. This CDR3 has 16 amino acids. V lost 2 bases to trimming and J lost 1 base, with 12 bases between them. The CDR3 reads CASSLTGSRSGNTIYF. DNA for the CDR3: TGTGCCAGCAGCTTAACAGGGAGTAGGTCTGGAAACACCATATATTTT.

The J gene is TRBJ2-5, the V gene TRBV19, with TRBD2 identical over 10 bases. With V trimmed by 1 base and J by 2 bases, 1 base remained unmatched. Germline-derived CDR1 and CDR2 are LNHDA and SQIVND (reference sequence). The CDR3 length is 15 residues. CDR3 sequence (DNA): TGTGCCAGTAGTATAGCAGCGGGGGGGCAAGAGACCCAGTACTTC. Its protein is CASSIAAGGQETQYF.

V gene TRBV14 combines with J gene TRBJ2-2; no firm D call. Germline V lookup: CDR1 SGHDN, CDR2 FVKESK. CDR3 length: 14 amino acids. V lost 0 bases and J 4 bases, leaving 6 bases between the germline ends. CDR3 sequence: CASSQDTGTGELFF. The DNA for the CDR3 is TGTGCCAGCAGCCAAGATACGGGCACCGGGGAGCTGTTTTTT.

The V and J genes are TRBV6-5 and TRBJ1-2; 10 bases line up with TRBD1. The CDR3 has 14 amino acids. V lost 2 bases to trimming and J lost 7 bases; unmatched junction nucleotides: 4. Germline CDR1 and CDR2: MNHEY and SVGAGI. The CDR3 nucleotides are TGTGCCAGCAGTTACGGGGGACAGGGGTCTGGCTACACCTTC. This encodes CASSYGGQGSGYTF.

This chain joins TRBV27 and TRBJ1-4; TRBD1 matches 7 bases. The germline gives CDR1 MNHEY, CDR2 SMNVEV (reference sequence). CDR3 length equals 15 residues. V shed 6 bases and J 4 bases; nucleotides not matched to a gene: 8. The CDR3 DNA sequence: TGTGCCAGCAGACCGTCGACAGGGAGTAATGAAAAACTGTTTTTT. It encodes CASRPSTGSNEKLFF.

J is TRBJ1-5 and V is TRBV4-2, with D tentatively TRBD1 (5 bases). The germline CDR1 and CDR2 sequences are LGHNA and YNFKEQ. Trimming stripped 0 bases from V and 6 bases from J, with 6 bases between. The CDR3 consists of 13 residues. CDR3 coding DNA: TGTGCCAGCAGCCAAGACAGGGTTCAGCCCCAGCATTTT. The encoded protein is CASSQDRVQPQHF.

The rearrangement links TRBV28 to TRBJ1-1; no firm D call. Germline CDR1 reads MDHEN; CDR2 reads SYDVKM. The CDR3 is made up of 17 amino acids. V lost 3 bases to trimming and J lost 1 base, with 18 bases between them. The CDR3 DNA is TGTGCCAGCAGTTTGACTCCACGAGTTTTCGGGAACACTGAAGCTTTCTTT. Translating it yields CASSLTPRVFGNTEAFF.

J is TRBJ1-1 and V is TRBV7-3; 7 nucleotides match TRBD1. The germline V gene encodes CDR1 SGHTA and CDR2 FQGTGA. The CDR3 extends over 14 amino acids. J gave up 2 bases and V 6 bases, and 6 bases lay outside the gene matches. CDR3 in amino acids: CASSPGGRNTEAFF. In nucleotides, the CDR3 is TGTGCCAGCAGTCCAGGGGGACGAAACACTGAAGCTTTCTTT.

This clone was recorded only once. The gene calls are TRBV7-9 and TRBJ1-2; tentative D call: TRBD1 (5 bases). The V gene lost 5 bases and the J gene lost 3 bases, with 13 bases spanning the gap. The CDR3 covers 14 residues. Germline-derived CDR1 and CDR2 are SEHNR and FQNEAQ (reference sequence). CDR3 coding DNA: TGTGCCAGCAGCCCCCCCGGCAGGGACTATGGCTACACCTTC. Translated, it gives CASSPPGRDYGYTF.

This chain joins TRBV3-1 (or the pseudogene TRBV3-2) and TRBJ1-1, with 8 bases matching TRBD1. The CDR3 is 14 residues long. V was pared by 4 bases and J by 5 bases, with 6 bases of the junction left unmatched. Germline V gene sequence: CDR1 LGHDT, CDR2 YNNKEL (reference sequence). CDR3: CASSPTGGRTEAFF. The CDR3 DNA follows: TGTGCCAGCAGCCCTACAGGGGGTCGGACTGAAGCTTTCTTT.

V gene TRBV2 combines with J gene TRBJ2-5; 14 bases match TRBD2. This CDR3 has 16 residues. Unmatched junction bases numbered 9, after V lost 5 bases and J lost 7 bases. From germline, CDR1 is SNHLY and CDR2 FYNNEI. CDR3 sequence: CASSLGTSGGSGTQYF. Written as DNA, the CDR3 is TGTGCCAGCAGTTTGGGGACTAGCGGGGGTAGTGGGACCCAGTACTTC. The full variable domain, its missing parts supplied by reference TRBV2 and TRBJ2-5, is EPEVTQTPSHQVTQMGQEVILRCVPISNHLYFYWYRQILGQKVEFLVSFYNNEISEKSEIFDDQFSVERPDGSNFTLKIRSTKLEDSAMYFCASSLGTSGGSGTQYFGPGTRLLVL.

This clone was found once. The chain carries TRBV25-1 and TRBJ1-2, with D possibly matching TRBD1 (5 bases). CDR1 MGHDK and CDR2 SYGVNS come from the germline V gene. V was clipped by 6 bases and J by 7 bases, with 12 bases between them. The CDR3 has 12 residues. The CDR3 nucleotides are TGTGCCAGCAGGGGCCAGGGTGGTGGCTACACCTTC. This translates into CASRGQGGGYTF.

The chain links TRBV24-1 to TRBJ2-5; 8 nucleotides align to TRBD1. CDR1 and CDR2 (germline): KGHDR, SFDVKD. Trimming at V came to 9 bases and at J to 5 bases, leaving 7 bases not matched to a gene. This CDR3 contains 13 residues. This CDR3 is CATQTGAGETQYF. The CDR3 bases are TGTGCCACCCAGACAGGGGCGGGGGAGACCCAGTACTTC.

This chain uses TRBV5-1 with TRBJ2-3; D unclear. The CDR3 spans 18 residues. V was trimmed by 0 bases and J by 1 base, leaving 18 bases between them. Germline values: CDR1 SGHRS, CDR2 YFSETQ. Here the CDR3 DNA reads TGCGCCAGCAGCTTGGGGCTGGCCGTCACGACACGCACAGATACGCAGTATTTT. Translated: CASSLGLAVTTRTDTQYF. The complete variable domain, with remaining parts taken from reference TRBV5-1 and TRBJ2-3, reads KAGVTQTPRYLIKTRGQQVTLSCSPISGHRSVSWYQQTPGQGLQFLFEYFSETQRNKGNFPGRFSGRQFSNSRSEMNVSTLELGDSALYLCASSLGLAVTTRTDTQYFGPGTRLTVL.

The chain joins TRBV2 to TRBJ1-5; TRBD1 might be the D (5 bases). The germline V gene encodes CDR1 SNHLY and CDR2 FYNNEI. The CDR3 is 13 amino acids. Deletions cut 5 bases from V and 3 bases from J, with 8 bases between. CDR3 region: CASSPGVNQPQHF. The CDR3, as DNA: TGTGCCAGCAGTCCGGGGGTCAATCAGCCCCAGCATTTT.

The chain carries TRBV3-1 (or the pseudogene TRBV3-2) and TRBJ2-3, with 9 positions matching TRBD1. The germline gives CDR1 LGHDT, CDR2 YNNKEL (reference sequence). There are 16 residues in the CDR3. V gave up 4 bases and J gave up 3 bases; unmatched junction bases: 8. This CDR3 is CASSRGQGSRTDTQYF. In nucleotides, the CDR3 is TGTGCCAGCAGCCGGGGACAGGGAAGTAGAACAGATACGCAGTATTTT.